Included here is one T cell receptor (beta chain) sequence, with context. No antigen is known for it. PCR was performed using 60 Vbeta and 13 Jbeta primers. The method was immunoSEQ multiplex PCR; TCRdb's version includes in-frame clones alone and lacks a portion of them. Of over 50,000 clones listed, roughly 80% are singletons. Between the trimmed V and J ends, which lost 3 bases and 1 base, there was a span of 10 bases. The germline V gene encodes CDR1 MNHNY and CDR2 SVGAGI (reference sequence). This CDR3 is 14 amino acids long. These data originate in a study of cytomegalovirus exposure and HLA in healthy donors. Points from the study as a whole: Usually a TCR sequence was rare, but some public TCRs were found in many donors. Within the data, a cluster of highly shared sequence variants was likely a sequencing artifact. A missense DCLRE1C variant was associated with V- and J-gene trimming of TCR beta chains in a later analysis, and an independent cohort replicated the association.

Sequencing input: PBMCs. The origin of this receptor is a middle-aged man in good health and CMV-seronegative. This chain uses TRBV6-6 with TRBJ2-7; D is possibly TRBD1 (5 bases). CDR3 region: CASSYSGASYEQYV. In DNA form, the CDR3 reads TGTGCCAGCAGTTATTCTGGGGCGTCCTACGAGCAGTACGTC.